This entry is about one TCR beta chain. The CDR3 runs to 14 residues. CDR1 is SNHLY, CDR2 FYNNEI, per germline. V lost 3 bases, J lost 1 base, and 7 bases lay in between. Survey-level immunoSEQ sequencing profiled the TCR beta repertoire. TCRdb's copy holds only in-frame clones and misses some; the assay was immunoSEQ multiplex PCR. The sample consists of 40,000 to 55,000 clones, 85% to 95% of them appearing once. The sequencing input was PBMCs. The source of this sequence is a man aged 35-49 years with rheumatoid arthritis. This chain uses TRBV2 with TRBJ1-5, with D unclear. The CDR3 loop reads CASSDQWSNQPQHF. The CDR3 DNA sequence: TGTGCCAGCAGTGACCAATGGAGCAATCAGCCCCAGCATTTT.